Below, 22 T cell receptor beta chains from the same sample are listed, as sequenced in a study of blood T cell repertoires in COVID-19. Generated by immunoSEQ multiplex PCR, the TCRdb table keeps only in-frame clones and is missing some. This sample has about 140,000 clones; roughly 76% occur once, and the top ten carry over 10%. Sequencing input: peripheral blood. The receptors derive from an elderly man with acute or convalescent COVID-19.

V gene TRBV11-3 combines with J gene TRBJ2-1; 11 positions agree with TRBD2. The V segment lost 4 bases and the J segment 7 bases; nucleotides outside the gene matches: 6. The CDR3 has 15 residues. CDR1 is SGHNT and CDR2 is YENEEA in the germline V gene. CDR3 DNA: TGTGCCAGCAGCTCTTCGACTAGCGGGGCTAATGAGCAGTTCTTC. This sequence encodes CASSSSTSGANEQFF.

This clone was recorded once. The V call is TRBV2, the J call TRBJ1-4; TRBD1 matches at 9 bases. Germline trimming cut 11 bases from V and 8 bases from J; bases unmatched to any gene: 15. This CDR3 region has 15 residues. From germline, CDR1 is SNHLY and CDR2 FYNNEI. In DNA form, the CDR3 reads TGTGCCGGAAGTTCGATAGGGACAGGGACCGAAAAACTGTTTTTT. Translation: CAGSSIGTGTEKLFF.

The V gene is TRBV5-8, the J gene TRBJ1-6, with 9 bases lining up with TRBD1. There are 16 residues in the CDR3. From germline, CDR1 is SGHTS and CDR2 YDEGEE. V gave up 0 bases and J gave up 4 bases; unmatched junction bases: 2. CDR3 DNA sequence: TGTGCCAGCAGCTTGGCGGGACAGGGATATAATTCACCCCTCCACTTT. This codes for CASSLAGQGYNSPLHF.

This clone has ten or more counts. The chain has TRBV19 and TRBJ1-5, with a possible D match to TRBD1 (5 bases). This CDR3 spans 14 amino acids. Germline CDR1 is LNHDA and CDR2 is SQIVND (reference sequence). Trimming took off 6 bases at V and 2 bases at J, with 11 bases between the two ends. The CDR3 sequence is CASSKGVGNQPQHF. The DNA of the CDR3 is TGTGCCAGTAGCAAAGGGGTGGGCAATCAGCCCCAGCATTTT.

The V call is TRBV12-5, the J call TRBJ2-5; D call uncertain. V dropped 3 bases and J dropped 2 bases, with 7 bases sitting between them. The CDR3 has 13 amino acids. Germline V gives CDR1 LGHNT, CDR2 FRNRAP. CDR3 sequence: CASGLSSQETQYF. The CDR3 DNA reads as TGTGCTAGTGGTTTAAGTAGTCAAGAGACCCAGTACTTC.

The CDR3 bases are TGTGCCAGCACCCCAGACAGCTATGGCTACACCTTC. As protein: CASTPDSYGYTF. This sequence joins TRBV6-2 or TRBV6-3 and TRBJ1-2, with D perhaps matching TRBD1 (5 bases). The V end was cut by 7 bases, the J end by 4 bases, with 10 bases between. Germline assignment: CDR1 MNHEY and CDR2 SVGEGT. This CDR3 is 12 amino acids long.

The chain couples TRBV5-1 to TRBJ1-1; D remains unclear. The CDR3 is 14 residues long. CDR1 and CDR2 (germline): SGHRS, YFSETQ. Trimming stripped 1 base from V and 1 base from J, with 8 bases between. The chain's CDR3 is CASSLSSWNTEAFF. The CDR3 coding sequence is TGCGCCAGCAGCTTGTCGTCTTGGAACACTGAAGCTTTCTTT.

This sequence joins TRBV4-1 and TRBJ2-2; possibly TRBD2 for D (6 bases). The germline V and J ends were trimmed by 0 bases and 4 bases, with 9 bases remaining between them. CDR1 and CDR2 from the germline V gene are MGHRA and YSYEKL. This CDR3 is 15 amino acids long. The CDR3 DNA is TGCGCCAGCAGCCAAGAGGGGGGTGCCACCGGGGAGCTGTTTTTT. Its protein is CASSQEGGATGELFF.

The J gene is TRBJ2-5, the V gene TRBV7-2; D call uncertain. V was pared by 2 bases and J by 2 bases, with 6 bases between. Germline lookup yields CDR1 SGHTA and CDR2 FQGNSA. This CDR3 has 13 residues. CDR3 sequence (DNA): TGTGCCAGCAGCTTAAACTTACAAGAGACCCAGTACTTC. This gives the protein CASSLNLQETQYF.

The rearrangement joins TRBV18 to TRBJ2-7; the D gene is possibly TRBD1 (5 bases). Looked up from germline, CDR1 is KGHSH and CDR2 is LQKENI. Deletions cut 1 base from V and 5 bases from J, with 15 bases between. The CDR3 spans 15 residues. Written as DNA, the CDR3 is TGTGCCAGCTCACCACAAGGGCAGGGCCGCCACGAGCAGTACTTC. The encoded protein is CASSPQGQGRHEQYF.

This clone appeared once. The genes are TRBV5-4 and TRBJ2-5; the match to TRBD1 covers 10 bases. This CDR3 is built from 15 residues. J was trimmed by 0 bases and V by 2 bases; bases with no gene match: 1. Germline assignment: CDR1 SGHNT and CDR2 YYREEE (reference sequence). CDR3 DNA sequence: TGTGCCAGCAGCTTAGGGACAGGGGACCAAGAGACCCAGTACTTC. Translation gives CASSLGTGDQETQYF.

The chain has TRBV19 and TRBJ1-1, with TRBD1 matching over 10 bases. CDR1 is LNHDA, CDR2 SQIVND, per germline (reference sequence). After removal of 11 bases from V and 4 bases from J, the junction contained 10 bases not matched to a gene. The CDR3 runs to 14 residues. CDR3 region: CAEIDRGRGTEAFF. CDR3 sequence (DNA): TGTGCCGAAATCGACAGGGGGCGAGGCACTGAAGCTTTCTTT.

V is TRBV3-1 (or the pseudogene TRBV3-2) and J is TRBJ2-3, with a possible D match to TRBD1 (5 bases). The CDR3 covers 14 residues. Germline V gene lookup returns CDR1 LGHDT and CDR2 YNNKEL (reference sequence). The V end was cut by 1 base, the J end by 4 bases, with 9 bases between. The CDR3 DNA is TGTGCCAGCAGCCAAGCCAGGGCTTCAGATACGCAGTATTTT. The encoded protein is CASSQARASDTQYF.

This clone was counted between two and nine times. This chain links TRBV19 with TRBJ2-2; possible D gene TRBD1, 5 bases. The V end lost 1 base, the J end lost 1 base, and 7 bases lay between the germline ends. The CDR3 covers 15 residues. Germline lookup yields CDR1 LNHDA and CDR2 SQIVND (reference sequence). CDR3 in DNA: TGTGCCAGTAGTATAGGGACAAAGAACACCGGGGAGCTGTTTTTT. Translating it yields CASSIGTKNTGELFF.

The rearrangement joins TRBV18 to TRBJ2-2; D is perhaps TRBD2 (6 bases). Trimming pared 2 bases from V and 8 bases from J, leaving 15 bases between. Germline CDR1 reads KGHSH; CDR2 reads LQKENI. The CDR3 runs 15 residues. The CDR3 DNA follows: TGTGCCAGCTCACCAGGGCGGGACCGGACTGGGGAGCTGTTTTTT. This translates into CASSPGRDRTGELFF. Using reference TRBV18 and TRBJ2-2 for the parts outside the CDR3, the full variable domain is NAGVMQNPRHLVRRRGQEARLRCSPMKGHSHVYWYRQLPEEGLKFMVYLQKENIIDESGMPKERFSAEFPKEGPSILRIQQVVRGDSAAYFCASSPGRDRTGELFFGEGSRLTVL.

The chain combines TRBV19 with TRBJ1-4, with D unresolved. The germline gives CDR1 LNHDA, CDR2 SQIVND (reference sequence). The length of the CDR3 is 14 residues. Trimming pared 4 bases from V and 0 bases from J, leaving 6 bases between. The CDR3 bases are TGTGCCAGTAGTACCCAGGCAACTAATGAAAAACTGTTTTTT. Translation: CASSTQATNEKLFF.

This chain joins TRBV7-3 and TRBJ2-5, with TRBD2 matching 9 bases. Germline CDR1 and CDR2: SGHTA and FQGTGA. This CDR3 is built from 18 residues. V lost 0 bases, J lost 5 bases, and 13 bases stayed unmatched. CDR3 DNA sequence: TGTGCCAGCAGCTTAACGGACCCTAGGACTAGCGTCACTGAGACCCAGTACTTC. It specifies CASSLTDPRTSVTETQYF.

The V gene is TRBV7-2, the J gene TRBJ2-3; TRBD1 matches at 7 bases. Germline CDR1 reads SGHTA; CDR2 reads FQGNSA. J gave up 0 bases and V 5 bases, and 2 bases lay outside the gene matches. The CDR3 loop spans 14 amino acids. This CDR3 reads CASSRDSSTDTQYF. The CDR3 coding sequence is TGTGCCAGCAGCCGGGACAGTAGCACAGATACGCAGTATTTT.

This clone was counted at least ten times. V usage is TRBV29-1 and J usage is TRBJ1-1; tentatively, D is TRBD1 (6 bases). Germline V gene lookup returns CDR1 SQVTM and CDR2 ANQGSEA. This CDR3 is built from 13 residues. With 6 bases removed from V and 5 bases from J, the gap between germline ends came to 16 bases. This CDR3 reads CSVQTGGGTEAFF. In nucleotides, the CDR3 is TGCAGCGTCCAGACAGGCGGGGGGACTGAAGCTTTCTTT.

The chain combines TRBV18 with TRBJ1-5, with a possible D match to TRBD1 (6 bases). The CDR3 totals 16 residues. Germline lookup yields CDR1 KGHSH and CDR2 LQKENI. V lost 4 bases and J lost 5, with 18 bases in between. CDR3 region: CASSLKRQAGDQPQHF. The CDR3 region has the DNA TGTGCCAGCTCACTTAAGCGACAGGCAGGGGATCAGCCCCAGCATTTT.

This sequence joins TRBV19 and TRBJ2-3; 7 positions agree with TRBD1. V lost 4 bases, J lost 4 bases, and 8 bases stayed unmatched. Germline V lookup: CDR1 LNHDA, CDR2 SQIVND (reference sequence). CDR3 length: 15 residues. The CDR3 region is CASSSQGGSADTQYF. The CDR3 DNA reads as TGTGCCAGTAGTAGTCAAGGGGGCTCAGCAGATACGCAGTATTTT.

The chain combines TRBV27 with TRBJ1-1; 7 bases fit TRBD1. Germline V gene sequence: CDR1 MNHEY, CDR2 SMNVEV (reference sequence). The V segment lost 8 bases and the J segment 2 bases; nucleotides outside the gene matches: 5. This CDR3 has 13 amino acids. The chain's CDR3 is CASCDRDNTEAFF. CDR3 DNA sequence: TGTGCCAGCTGTGACAGGGATAACACTGAAGCTTTCTTT.